The 27 T cell receptor beta chains listed next were all sequenced from one sample in a study of blood T cell repertoires in COVID-19. Clones were sequenced by immunoSEQ multiplex PCR, and TCRdb holds only the in-frame ones, with some missing. Seen here are fewer than 90,000 clones, 88% observed once, and the top ten hold approximately 0.45%. Sequencing used peripheral blood. The receptors originated from a man in his sixties with acute or convalescent COVID-19.

This chain uses TRBV3-1 (or the pseudogene TRBV3-2) with TRBJ1-1; 9 nucleotides agree with TRBD1. Germline V lookup: CDR1 LGHDT, CDR2 YNNKEL (reference sequence). This CDR3 has 15 residues. J was trimmed by 5 bases and V by 2 bases; bases with no gene match: 6. CDR3: CASSQTGGWRTEAFF. In DNA form, the CDR3 reads TGTGCCAGCAGCCAAACAGGGGGCTGGAGAACTGAAGCTTTCTTT.

This chain connects TRBV5-1 to TRBJ1-2; D is unclear. Germline CDR1 and CDR2: SGHRS and YFSETQ. This CDR3 is built from 17 residues. V was clipped by 7 bases and J by 1 base, with 23 bases between them. The CDR3 spells CASRSPTGKDFNYGYTF. CDR3 DNA: TGCGCCAGCCGCAGCCCGACCGGGAAGGATTTTAACTATGGCTACACCTTC.

The chain recombines TRBV10-1 with TRBJ2-1; TRBD1 aligns across 12 bases. CDR3 size: 14 residues. CDR1 and CDR2 (germline): WNHNN, SYGVQD (reference sequence). V shed 8 bases, J shed 8 bases, and the junction held 7 bases outside the gene matches. CDR3 nucleotide sequence: TGCGCCAGCTCCCGGGACAGGGGGCTCGATGAGCAGTTCTTC. Amino acids: CASSRDRGLDEQFF.

This chain's CDR3 is CASSFVGRTGELFF. The CDR3, as DNA: TGTGCCAGCAGCTTCGTGGGGAGGACCGGGGAGCTGTTTTTT. The rearrangement links TRBV5-6 to TRBJ2-2; a possible D gene is TRBD2 (6 bases). The CDR3 spans 14 residues. In germline, CDR1 is SGHDT, CDR2 YYEEEE. Trimming took 2 bases from V and 5 from J, leaving 10 bases between them.

The sample holds a few counts of this clone. The gene calls are TRBV4-1 and TRBJ2-1; the D is unclear. This CDR3 comprises 16 residues. Germline V gene lookup returns CDR1 MGHRA and CDR2 YSYEKL. V lost 1 base and J lost 4, with 14 bases in between. The CDR3 DNA follows: TGCGCCAGCAGCCAAGTAAATCTCGTTTCTTACAATGAGCAGTTCTTC. This codes for CASSQVNLVSYNEQFF.

The chain uses TRBV27 and TRBJ1-6; D is perhaps TRBD1 (6 bases). This CDR3 contains 14 residues. V lost 6 bases and J lost 4, with 10 bases in between. Germline V gene data show CDR1 as MNHEY and CDR2 as SMNVEV (reference sequence). The CDR3 region is CASRERGYNSPLHF. The CDR3 DNA sequence: TGTGCCAGCAGAGAAAGGGGGTATAATTCACCCCTCCACTTT.

V gene TRBV24-1 combines with J gene TRBJ2-3; 9 positions match TRBD1. The CDR3 length is 15 residues. The junction had 4 bases not matched to a gene; V was cut back by 4 bases and J by 3 bases. The V gene's germline CDR1 is KGHDR and CDR2 SFDVKD. CDR3 in amino acids: CATSDPGQGTDTQYF. CDR3 nucleotide sequence: TGTGCCACCAGTGACCCCGGACAGGGGACAGATACGCAGTATTTT.

The J gene is TRBJ1-6, the V gene TRBV2; D is undetermined. From germline, CDR1 is SNHLY and CDR2 FYNNEI. Trimming shortened V by 1 base and J by 6 bases, and 10 bases separated the two germline ends. The CDR3 contains 15 residues. The CDR3 loop is CASSEVAELNSPLHF. The DNA of the CDR3 is TGTGCCAGCAGTGAAGTAGCAGAGCTTAATTCACCCCTCCACTTT.

This rearrangement joins TRBV28 to TRBJ1-5; D possibly corresponds to TRBD1 (6 bases). V lost 6 bases and J lost 0, with 12 bases in between. The CDR3 extends over 15 amino acids. Germline CDR1 and CDR2: MDHEN and SYDVKM. CDR3 bases: TGTGCCAGCAGGGGAGGGGGGTATAGCAATCAGCCCCAGCATTTT. As protein: CASRGGGYSNQPQHF.

The chain is built from TRBV4-2 and TRBJ1-2, with D possibly being TRBD1 (5 bases). V dropped 0 bases and J dropped 7 bases, with 18 bases sitting between them. The CDR3 runs to 16 residues. The germline gives CDR1 LGHNA, CDR2 YNFKEQ. In DNA, the CDR3 is TGTGCCAGCAGCCAAGATTTGGGAGGGGTATCGGGTGGCTACACCTTC. It codes for CASSQDLGGVSGGYTF.

The chain carries TRBV5-1 and TRBJ2-1; 8 bases match TRBD2. The germline CDR1 and CDR2 sequences are SGHRS and YFSETQ. The trim removed 5 bases at V and 2 bases at J, leaving 6 bases unmatched. The CDR3 spans 15 residues. CDR3 nucleotides: TGCGCCAGCAGACTTAGCGGGACGGCCTACAATGAGCAGTTCTTC. As protein: CASRLSGTAYNEQFF.

Regarding this clone: Other DNA sequences within the sample encode an identical CDR3. The chain employs TRBV5-1 and TRBJ1-1; TRBD1 aligns across 7 bases. The CDR3 spans 14 residues. J was trimmed by 1 base and V by 0 bases; bases with no gene match: 0. The germline V gene has CDR1 SGHRS and CDR2 YFSETQ. In DNA, the CDR3 is TGCGCCAGCAGCTTGGGGACAGGGAACACTGAAGCTTTCTTT. Its protein is CASSLGTGNTEAFF.

The V and J genes are TRBV27 and TRBJ1-5; D not resolved. CDR1 is MNHEY, CDR2 SMNVEV, per germline (reference sequence). V was clipped by 3 bases and J by 0 bases, with 9 bases between them. CDR3 length equals 15 residues. CDR3 in DNA: TGTGCCAGCAGTTTCTCGGTCAATAGCAATCAGCCCCAGCATTTT. Protein sequence: CASSFSVNSNQPQHF.

V usage is TRBV19 and J usage is TRBJ2-1; D call uncertain. V was cut by 4 bases and J by 2 bases, with 9 bases left in between. This CDR3 is 14 amino acids long. Germline CDR1 is LNHDA and CDR2 is SQIVND (reference sequence). CDR3 sequence: CASSTPAAYNEQFF. For the CDR3, the DNA is TGTGCCAGTAGTACACCTGCGGCCTACAATGAGCAGTTCTTC.

This clone was detected once. V gene TRBV18 combines with J gene TRBJ1-1, with D maybe TRBD1 (6 bases). The CDR3 has 13 amino acids. V shed 2 bases and J shed 6 bases, with 10 bases lying between them. The V gene's germline CDR1 is KGHSH and CDR2 LQKENI. The CDR3 region is CASSPKTGPEAFF. CDR3 nucleotide sequence: TGTGCCAGCTCACCAAAGACAGGTCCTGAAGCTTTCTTT. The variable domain in full, completed from reference TRBV18 and TRBJ1-1, reads NAGVMQNPRHLVRRRGQEARLRCSPMKGHSHVYWYRQLPEEGLKFMVYLQKENIIDESGMPKERFSAEFPKEGPSILRIQQVVRGDSAAYFCASSPKTGPEAFFGQGTRLTVV.

The chain recombines TRBV5-1 with TRBJ2-2; the D is unclear. The CDR3 sequence is 14 residues long. V was pared by 5 bases and J by 7 bases, with 15 bases between. Germline CDR1 is SGHRS and CDR2 is YFSETQ. Here the CDR3 reads CASRAVDFGGELFF. Here the CDR3 DNA reads TGCGCCAGCAGGGCAGTCGACTTCGGCGGGGAGCTGTTTTTT.

This clone was seen only a few times. The chain joins TRBV11-2 to TRBJ1-2, with 7 bases aligning to TRBD1. Losses at the gene ends were 5 bases for V and 10 bases for J; bases not matched to a gene: 13. This CDR3 is built from 14 residues. From germline, CDR1 is SGHAT and CDR2 FQNNGV. The CDR3 sequence is CASSDQPTGNLYTF. As DNA, the CDR3 is TGTGCCAGCAGCGATCAACCGACAGGGAATCTCTACACCTTC.

This rearrangement joins TRBV27 to TRBJ1-6; TRBD1 matches 7 bases. The length of the CDR3 is 16 residues. The V gene end was trimmed by 4 bases and the J gene end by 2 bases; junction bases not matched to a gene: 5. CDR1 is MNHEY and CDR2 is SMNVEV in the germline V gene (reference sequence). CDR3 protein: CASSSRQGTYNSPLHF. Here the CDR3 DNA reads TGTGCCAGCAGTTCCCGACAGGGTACCTATAATTCACCCCTCCACTTT.

The gene calls are TRBV9 and TRBJ1-5; maybe TRBD1 (6 bases). The CDR3 extends over 15 amino acids. CDR1 and CDR2 (germline): SGDLS, YYNGEE. Trimming took off 0 bases at V and 4 bases at J, with 11 bases between the two ends. The CDR3 loop is CASSVEGGENQPQHF. The CDR3 DNA reads as TGTGCCAGCAGCGTAGAAGGGGGGGAGAATCAGCCCCAGCATTTT.

The chain joins TRBV10-2 to TRBJ1-1, with D hard to call. The CDR3 is 15 residues long. CDR1 is WSHSY and CDR2 is SAAADI in the germline V gene. Trimming removed 2 bases at V and 0 bases at J, with 10 bases between. DNA of the CDR3: TGCGCCAGCAGTGAGGCAGTCCGTATGAACACTGAAGCTTTCTTT. Its translation is CASSEAVRMNTEAFF.

J is TRBJ1-3 and V is TRBV9; no firm D call. Trimming removed 4 bases from V and 0 bases from J, with 14 bases in between. Germline V gene sequence: CDR1 SGDLS, CDR2 YYNGEE. This CDR3 has 16 residues. The chain's CDR3 is CASSPVERSSGNTIYF. The CDR3 DNA sequence: TGTGCCAGCAGCCCCGTTGAGAGAAGCTCTGGAAACACCATATATTTT.

The chain uses TRBV20-1 and TRBJ2-7; possibly TRBD2 for D (5 bases). Germline values: CDR1 DFQATT, CDR2 SNEGSKA (reference sequence). The CDR3 is 14 amino acids. The germline V and J ends were trimmed by 6 bases and 2 bases, with 17 bases remaining between them. In DNA, the CDR3 is TGCAGTGCAAGTCCAAGCGGAATTGCCTACGAGCAGTACTTC. Translation: CSASPSGIAYEQYF.

This chain joins TRBV6-5 and TRBJ2-3; D is undetermined. The CDR3 runs to 13 residues. Trimming took 7 bases from V and 6 from J, leaving 14 bases between them. Germline V gene lookup returns CDR1 MNHEY and CDR2 SVGAGI. This CDR3 reads CASTNDRADTQYF. The CDR3 nucleotides are TGTGCCAGCACCAACGACCGAGCGGATACGCAGTATTTT.

This chain uses TRBV5-1 with TRBJ1-2; TRBD1 agrees at 7 bases. Germline CDR1 SGHRS, CDR2 YFSETQ. The CDR3 runs 13 residues. Trimming removed 4 bases from V and 8 bases from J; junction bases left unmatched: 8. The CDR3 nucleotides are TGCGCCAGCAGCCATGGACAGGCGGCGGGCTACACCTTC. This codes for CASSHGQAAGYTF. Together with reference TRBV5-1 and TRBJ1-2, the CDR3 gives the full variable domain: KAGVTQTPRYLIKTRGQQVTLSCSPISGHRSVSWYQQTPGQGLQFLFEYFSETQRNKGNFPGRFSGRQFSNSRSEMNVSTLELGDSALYLCASSHGQAAGYTFGSGTRLTVV.

The chain combines TRBV7-2 with TRBJ2-3, with D unclear. Deletions cut 5 bases from V and 0 bases from J, with 9 bases between. Germline values: CDR1 SGHTA, CDR2 FQGNSA. The CDR3 contains 14 residues. CDR3 sequence reads: CASSPQISTDTQYF. The CDR3 nucleotides are TGTGCCAGCAGCCCCCAAATTAGCACAGATACGCAGTATTTT. The entire variable domain, with the rest obtained from reference TRBV7-2 and TRBJ2-3, is as follows: GAGVSQSPSNKVTEKGKDVELRCDPISGHTALYWYRQSLGQGLEFLIYFQGNSAPDKSGLPSDRFSAERTGGSVSTLTIQRTQQEDSAVYLCASSPQISTDTQYFGPGTRLTVL.

This chain joins TRBV6-5 and TRBJ2-3; no firm D call. From germline, CDR1 is MNHEY and CDR2 SVGAGI. This CDR3 region has 14 residues. Deletions cut 7 bases from V and 5 bases from J, with 16 bases between. The CDR3 bases are TGTGCCAGCACTCGGCTCGGGTCGGGAGATACGCAGTATTTT. This sequence encodes CASTRLGSGDTQYF.

The rearrangement joins TRBV9 to TRBJ2-7; 9 nucleotides agree with TRBD1. The CDR3 covers 14 residues. In germline, CDR1 is SGDLS, CDR2 YYNGEE. V gave up 5 bases and J gave up 3 bases; unmatched junction bases: 6. The CDR3 region has the DNA TGTGCCAGCAGTGAAATGACAGGGGGCTACGAGCAGTACTTC. Residues: CASSEMTGGYEQYF.